Each of the 14 T cell receptor beta chains below was sequenced from the same sample in a study of blood T cell repertoires in COVID-19. Generated by immunoSEQ multiplex PCR, the TCRdb table keeps only in-frame clones and is missing some. The table records about 76,000 clones, roughly 86% of them present only once. The sequenced material came from peripheral blood. The receptors derive from a human donor in a cohort sampled during active COVID-19.

The J gene is TRBJ1-1, the V gene TRBV2; 7 bases line up with TRBD1. Germline CDR1 and CDR2: SNHLY and FYNNEI. This CDR3 region has 14 residues. Trimming at V came to 1 base and at J to 5 bases, leaving 4 bases not matched to a gene. The DNA of the CDR3 is TGTGCCAGCAGTGAAGAAGGGGGCGGGACTGAAGCTTTCTTT. Encoded protein: CASSEEGGGTEAFF.

The chain carries TRBV27 and TRBJ1-2; possible D gene TRBD1, 5 bases. Trimming took off 2 bases at V and 2 bases at J, with 12 bases between the two ends. Germline lookup yields CDR1 MNHEY and CDR2 SMNVEV (reference sequence). This CDR3 comprises 15 residues. The CDR3: CASSLLRGGNYGYTF. The CDR3 nucleotides are TGTGCCAGCAGTTTACTTCGGGGGGGGAACTATGGCTACACCTTC.

This chain joins TRBV25-1 and TRBJ1-4; D is undetermined. CDR1 MGHDK and CDR2 SYGVNS come from the germline V gene. CDR3 length: 15 residues. With 6 bases removed from V and 0 bases from J, the gap between germline ends came to 11 bases. Here the CDR3 DNA reads TGTGCCAGCAGAGGGAGCCTTTCAACTAATGAAAAACTGTTTTTT. This encodes CASRGSLSTNEKLFF.

The CDR3 is CASSPGEDGRVGSPLHF. CDR3 nucleotide sequence: TGCGCCAGCTCCCCCGGGGAGGACGGAAGAGTGGGTTCACCCCTCCACTTT. The chain combines TRBV4-1 with TRBJ1-6; D gene unclear. Germline CDR1 reads MGHRA; CDR2 reads YSYEKL. V was pared by 8 bases and J by 9 bases, with 26 bases between. The CDR3 runs to 17 residues.

CDR3 loop: CASSRTSGQETQYF. CDR3 DNA: TGTGCCAGCAGTCGGACTAGCGGCCAAGAGACCCAGTACTTC. The chain employs TRBV3-1 (or the pseudogene TRBV3-2) and TRBJ2-5; 10 nucleotides agree with TRBD2. Germline CDR1 is LGHDT and CDR2 is YNNKEL (reference sequence). V lost 6 bases to trimming and J lost 1 base; unmatched junction nucleotides: 2. The CDR3 spans 14 residues.

This chain uses TRBV19 with TRBJ2-3, with D tentatively TRBD2 (5 bases). The V end was cut by 1 base, the J end by 4 bases, with 12 bases between. This CDR3 is built from 15 residues. Per the germline V gene, CDR1 is LNHDA and CDR2 is SQIVND (reference sequence). The CDR3 region is CASSIAASKADTQYF. CDR3 coding DNA: TGTGCCAGTAGTATAGCTGCTAGCAAGGCAGATACGCAGTATTTT.

The genes are TRBV30 and TRBJ2-5, with 7 bases fitting TRBD2. The germline CDR1 and CDR2 sequences are GTSNPN and SVGIG (reference sequence). Losses at the gene ends were 3 bases for V and 1 base for J; bases not matched to a gene: 5. The CDR3 covers 14 residues. The CDR3 here is CAWRLGGTQETQYF. The CDR3 DNA is TGTGCCTGGAGGTTGGGGGGGACCCAAGAGACCCAGTACTTC. The whole variable domain, filled in from reference TRBV30 and TRBJ2-5, reads SQTIHQWPATLVQPVGSPLSLECTVEGTSNPNLYWYRQAAGRGLQLLFYSVGIGQISSEVPQNLSASRPQDRQFILSSKKLLLSDSGFYLCAWRLGGTQETQYFGPGTRLLVL.

This clone was seen just once. V and J are TRBV5-5 and TRBJ1-2, with 9 nucleotides matching TRBD1. This CDR3 has 13 residues. CDR1 SGHKS and CDR2 YYEKEE come from the germline V gene (reference sequence). V lost 4 bases, J lost 3 bases, and 1 base stayed unmatched. The DNA for the CDR3 is TGTGCCAGCAGCCGGACAGGGGACTATGGCTACACCTTC. It translates to CASSRTGDYGYTF. The full variable domain, rest sourced from reference TRBV5-5 and TRBJ1-2, is DAGVTQSPTHLIKTRGQQVTLRCSPISGHKSVSWYQQVLGQGPQFIFQYYEKEERGRGNFPDRFSARQFPNYSSELNVNALLLGDSALYLCASSRTGDYGYTFGSGTRLTVV.

Details on this clone: This sample also contains other DNA sequences that code for the same CDR3. This rearrangement joins TRBV6-5 to TRBJ2-7, with 7 bases identical to TRBD1. The CDR3 is 13 residues long. The V gene's germline CDR1 is MNHEY and CDR2 SVGAGI. The ends lost 5 bases at V and 4 bases at J; junction bases unmatched: 5. The CDR3 protein is CASSRGQPYEQYF. The CDR3 DNA is TGTGCCAGCAGTCGGGGACAGCCTTACGAGCAGTACTTC.

The genes are TRBV2 and TRBJ2-3; 12 bases agree with TRBD2. The J segment lost 2 bases and the V segment lost 4 bases, leaving 7 bases of the junction unmatched. The CDR3 is made up of 17 amino acids. The germline V gene encodes CDR1 SNHLY and CDR2 FYNNEI. CDR3 coding DNA: TGTGCCAGCAGTGTAGCACTAGCGGGGGGACCCACAGATACGCAGTATTTT. This gives the protein CASSVALAGGPTDTQYF.

V is TRBV7-3 and J is TRBJ2-3; D not resolved. V was clipped by 0 bases and J by 6 bases, with 10 bases between them. Germline V gene lookup returns CDR1 SGHTA and CDR2 FQGTGA. This CDR3 is 14 amino acids long. CDR3 residues: CASSLTSSGDTQYF. The DNA for the CDR3 is TGTGCCAGCAGCTTAACCAGCTCCGGGGATACGCAGTATTTT.

This chain connects TRBV7-9 to TRBJ1-1, with D unresolved. Germline V CDR1 and CDR2: SEHNR, FQNEAQ (reference sequence). V lost 1 base, J lost 6 bases, and 15 bases lay in between. The CDR3 sequence is 15 residues long. The CDR3 is CASSLEATTSAEAFF. CDR3 coding DNA: TGTGCCAGCAGCTTAGAAGCGACAACTAGCGCTGAAGCTTTCTTT.

The V and J genes are TRBV7-6 and TRBJ2-3; D uncertain. V was shortened by 1 base and J by 7 bases, with 9 bases between the two germline ends. Germline V gives CDR1 SGHVS, CDR2 FNYEAQ. The CDR3 runs 13 residues. The CDR3 nucleotides read TGTGCCAGCAGCTTAGTCGTGAGGAATACGCAGTATTTT. Amino acids: CASSLVVRNTQYF.

V gene TRBV11-2 combines with J gene TRBJ2-5; TRBD2 matches at 7 bases. Germline V gene data show CDR1 as SGHAT and CDR2 as FQNNGV. V dropped 5 bases and J dropped 0; count of bases not matched to a gene: 6. This CDR3 has 15 residues. The DNA for the CDR3 is TGTGCCAGCAGCGCGCCTCTAGCGGACCAAGAGACCCAGTACTTC. Translating gives CASSAPLADQETQYF. Looking up the rest from reference TRBV11-2 and TRBJ2-5 gives the full variable domain: EAGVAQSPRYKIIEKRQSVAFWCNPISGHATLYWYQQILGQGPKLLIQFQNNGVVDDSQLPKDRFSAERLKGVDSTLKIQPAKLEDSAVYLCASSAPLADQETQYFGPGTRLLVL.